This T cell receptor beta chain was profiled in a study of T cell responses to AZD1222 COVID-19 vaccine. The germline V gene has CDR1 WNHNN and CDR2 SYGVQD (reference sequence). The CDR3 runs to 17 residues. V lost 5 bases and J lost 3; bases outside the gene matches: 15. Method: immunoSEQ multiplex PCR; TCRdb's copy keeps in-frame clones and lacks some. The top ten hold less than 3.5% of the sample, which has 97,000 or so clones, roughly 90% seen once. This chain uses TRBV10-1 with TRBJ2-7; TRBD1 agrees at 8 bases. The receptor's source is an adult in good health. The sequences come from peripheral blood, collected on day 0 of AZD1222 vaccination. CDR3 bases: TGCGCCAGCAGTCTGGACAGGGAAAGAATCTACAGCTACGAGCAGTACTTC. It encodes CASSLDRERIYSYEQYF.